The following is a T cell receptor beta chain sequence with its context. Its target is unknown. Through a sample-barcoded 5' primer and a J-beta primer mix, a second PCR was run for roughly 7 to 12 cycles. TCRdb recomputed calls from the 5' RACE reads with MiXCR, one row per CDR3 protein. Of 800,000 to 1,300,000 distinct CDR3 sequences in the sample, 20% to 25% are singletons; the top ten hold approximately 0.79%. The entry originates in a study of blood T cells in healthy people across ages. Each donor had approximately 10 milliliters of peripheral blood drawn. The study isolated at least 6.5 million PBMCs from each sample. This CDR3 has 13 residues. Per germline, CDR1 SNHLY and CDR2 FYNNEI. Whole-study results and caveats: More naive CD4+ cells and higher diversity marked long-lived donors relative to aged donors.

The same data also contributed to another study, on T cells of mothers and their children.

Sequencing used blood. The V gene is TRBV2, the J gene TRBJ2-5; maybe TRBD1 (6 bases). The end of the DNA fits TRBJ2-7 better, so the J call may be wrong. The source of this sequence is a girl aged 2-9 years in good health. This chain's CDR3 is CASGTTAAYEQYF. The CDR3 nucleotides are TGTGCCAGCGGGACAACTGCTGCCTACGAGCAGTACTTC.